What follows are 17 T cell receptor beta chains derived from one specimen sequenced in a study of technical replicates of blood from a few donors. Sequencing used immunoSEQ multiplex PCR; TCRdb keeps in-frame clones, though not all of them. The profile shows tens of thousands of clones, 95% to 97% of them singletons. Sample: T cells isolated from PBMCs. Receptors were obtained from a human donor in good health.

The chain combines TRBV6-1 with TRBJ2-7, with 7 bases lining up with TRBD1. The V segment lost 7 bases and the J segment 2 bases; nucleotides outside the gene matches: 11. Germline CDR1 is MNHNS and CDR2 is SASEGT. CDR3 length: 15 residues. DNA for the CDR3: TGTGCCAGCACTCACACCGGGACAGAACCCTACGAGCAGTACTTC. Its protein is CASTHTGTEPYEQYF.

This clone showed up just once. CDR3: CASSEGRRGINEQFF. The CDR3 bases are TGCGCCAGCAGTGAAGGGCGGAGAGGGATAAATGAGCAGTTCTTC. V usage is TRBV10-1 and J usage is TRBJ2-1; perhaps TRBD2 as D (5 bases). The V gene lost 3 bases and the J gene lost 7 bases, with 16 bases spanning the gap. The CDR3 has 15 amino acids. Germline loops: CDR1 WNHNN, CDR2 SYGVQD (reference sequence).

V usage is TRBV28 and J usage is TRBJ2-3; D unclear. Germline CDR1 is MDHEN and CDR2 is SYDVKM. CDR3 length equals 12 residues. V was clipped by 6 bases and J by 7 bases, with 11 bases between them. CDR3 sequence: CASSRVRNTQYF. CDR3 bases: TGTGCCAGCAGCCGGGTACGAAATACGCAGTATTTT.

This chain connects TRBV27 to TRBJ2-1; 7 bases line up with TRBD2. The germline V gene has CDR1 MNHEY and CDR2 SMNVEV (reference sequence). This CDR3 region has 14 residues. Unmatched junction bases numbered 8, after V lost 3 bases and J lost 9 bases. In DNA form, the CDR3 reads TGTGCCAGCAGTTTTGGGACTAACGTCGGTGAGCAGTTCTTC. It yields the protein CASSFGTNVGEQFF.

The chain combines TRBV30 with TRBJ1-6; D is perhaps TRBD1 (5 bases). V lost 1 base and J lost 7, with 11 bases in between. The CDR3 runs to 14 residues. Germline-derived CDR1 and CDR2 are GTSNPN and SVGIG (reference sequence). CDR3 DNA: TGTGCCTGGAGTGCCGCGACAGTAAATTCACCCCTCCACTTT. Protein product: CAWSAATVNSPLHF.

The CDR3: CASSRTPPSGSSYEQYF. The CDR3 region has the DNA TGCGCCAGCAGCCGTACCCCCCCCAGCGGGAGCTCCTACGAGCAGTACTTC. This rearrangement joins TRBV5-1 to TRBJ2-7; 8 bases are a match to TRBD2. The CDR3 contains 17 residues. V was pared by 4 bases and J by 0 bases, with 12 bases of the junction left unmatched. The germline V gene encodes CDR1 SGHRS and CDR2 YFSETQ.

This chain connects TRBV5-3 to TRBJ1-6; D is ambiguous. TRBV5-3 is an open reading frame whose function is uncertain. The CDR3 extends over 18 amino acids. V was clipped by 3 bases and J by 8 bases, with 24 bases between them. This CDR3 is CARSYDLTYTRSYSPLHF. CDR3 sequence (DNA): TGTGCCAGAAGCTACGATCTCACATATACCAGAAGTTATTCACCCCTCCACTTT.

The rearrangement links TRBV5-1 to TRBJ1-4; D is perhaps TRBD1 (6 bases). V was clipped by 0 bases and J by 0 bases, with 9 bases between them. Germline values: CDR1 SGHRS, CDR2 YFSETQ. This CDR3 has 16 amino acids. CDR3 in amino acids: CASSLVQGTTNEKLFF. Here the CDR3 DNA reads TGCGCCAGCAGCTTGGTACAGGGCACAACTAATGAAAAACTGTTTTTT.

V is TRBV2 and J is TRBJ1-6, with 10 bases matching TRBD1. V lost 5 bases and J lost 10; bases outside the gene matches: 14. The CDR3 sequence is 17 residues long. Germline CDR1 reads SNHLY; CDR2 reads FYNNEI. The CDR3: CASSYLQTGGARSPLHF. The CDR3 DNA reads as TGTGCCAGCAGTTATTTGCAGACAGGGGGCGCGAGGTCACCCCTCCACTTT.

A single count supports this clone. This chain links TRBV7-2 with TRBJ2-5; 14 bases are shared with TRBD2. With V trimmed by 6 bases and J by 1 base, 4 bases remained unmatched. CDR1 and CDR2 from the germline V gene are SGHTA and FQGNSA. The CDR3 is 16 amino acids. This chain's CDR3 is CASRKGLAGGQETQYF. The CDR3, as DNA: TGTGCCAGCAGAAAAGGACTAGCGGGGGGCCAAGAGACCCAGTACTTC.

CDR3 in DNA: TGTGCCAGCAGGAATGACAGGGGGAGGTACGAGCAGTACTTC. It yields the protein CASRNDRGRYEQYF. The chain links TRBV6-5 to TRBJ2-7; TRBD1 aligns across 9 bases. The CDR3 sequence is 14 residues long. Trimming cost V 6 bases and J 4 bases; bases outside gene matches: 7. Germline assignment: CDR1 MNHEY and CDR2 SVGAGI.

The chain recombines TRBV6-5 with TRBJ2-5; the D gene is possibly TRBD1 (6 bases). Trimming cost V 0 bases and J 2 bases, with 13 bases left between them. The CDR3 consists of 16 residues. Germline V gene lookup returns CDR1 MNHEY and CDR2 SVGAGI. CDR3 sequence (DNA): TGTGCCAGCAGTTACTCGTCAGGGGTTAGACAAGAGACCCAGTACTTC. Protein product: CASSYSSGVRQETQYF.

The chain combines TRBV10-1 with TRBJ2-7; 7 bases map to TRBD2. The CDR3 is made up of 13 amino acids. V gave up 11 bases and J gave up 4 bases; unmatched junction bases: 11. Germline V CDR1 and CDR2: WNHNN, SYGVQD (reference sequence). The CDR3 loop is CAGPTSLPYEQYF. Written as DNA, the CDR3 is TGCGCCGGACCGACTAGCCTCCCTTACGAGCAGTACTTC.

The CDR3, as DNA: TGTGCCAGCAGTCCCGGGACTACTAAATCGTACGAGCAGTACTTC. Translation: CASSPGTTKSYEQYF. The chain carries TRBV5-5 and TRBJ2-7; 7 bases match TRBD2. The CDR3 has 15 amino acids. The V segment lost 5 bases and the J segment 4 bases; nucleotides outside the gene matches: 12. CDR1 is SGHKS, CDR2 YYEKEE, per germline (reference sequence).

The chain has TRBV10-1 and TRBJ1-4; tentative D call: TRBD1 (6 bases). The V and J ends lost 0 bases and 5 bases respectively, with 10 bases between them. The CDR3 is 15 amino acids. Germline-derived CDR1 and CDR2 are WNHNN and SYGVQD (reference sequence). The CDR3 sequence: CASSESGTGNEKLFF. Here the CDR3 DNA reads TGCGCCAGCAGTGAGTCCGGCACAGGGAATGAAAAACTGTTTTTT.

In DNA form, the CDR3 reads TGTGCCAGCAGCTTAGACGGTTATAGCACAGATACGCAGTATTTT. This translates into CASSLDGYSTDTQYF. The V gene is TRBV7-9, the J gene TRBJ2-3; D gene uncertain. Germline CDR1 is SEHNR and CDR2 is FQNEAQ (reference sequence). This CDR3 region has 15 residues. Between the trimmed V and J ends, which lost 1 base and 0 bases, there was a span of 8 bases.

This clone was observed once. The chain joins TRBV28 to TRBJ2-4; D may be TRBD1 (5 bases). CDR1 and CDR2 from the germline V gene are MDHEN and SYDVKM. The V and J ends lost 1 base and 2 bases respectively, with 15 bases between them. This CDR3 has 17 residues. DNA for the CDR3: TGTGCCAGCAGTTTATTTCAGGGTCGGTCCTCCAAAAACATTCAGTACTTC. Protein product: CASSLFQGRSSKNIQYF.